Sequencing of this T cell receptor beta chain was carried out in a study of blood T cell repertoires in COVID-19. Study information: Samples of COVID-19 (acute and convalescent) were obtained from the United States, Italy and Spain. PBMCs, B-cell-depleted T cells, or T cells were the source of the cDNA or gDNA that made up the material.

This CDR3 is built from 16 residues. V lost 3 bases to trimming and J lost 5 bases, with 16 bases between them. Germline CDR1 and CDR2: MNHEY and SMNVEV (reference sequence). As originally analysed: Nucleated cell number was recorded as an estimate derived from reference gene primer amplification. The data were produced by immunoSEQ multiplex PCR, yet TCRdb's version contains in-frame clones alone and is incomplete. That table furnishes V, J and clone size, whereas the DNA furnished D and trimming. This sample carries about 91,000 clones, more than 75% of them seen once, and the ten largest clones take approximately 4.8%.

This sequence was found in a woman aged 80 or over with active COVID-19. Sequenced sample: peripheral blood. This chain joins TRBV27 and TRBJ2-2; possibly TRBD2 for D (7 bases). The CDR3 DNA is TGTGCCAGCAGTTTCATGGGGGGGGCGCGGACCGGGGAGCTGTTTTTT. Translation: CASSFMGGARTGELFF.